The entry below describes one T cell receptor (beta chain). The specificity of this receptor is unknown. No base-level quality is on record; no much larger clone is a single base apart. V is pared back by 2 bases and J by 5 bases, with 12 bases lying between the germline termini. Reading from cysteine to phenylalanine, the CDR3 counts 13 amino acids. Solely the CDR3 DNA is kept, with 39 bases framed from the first base. Per the germline V gene (reference sequence), DFQATT is the CDR1 and SNEGSKA is the CDR2. The library was prepared using 5' RACE. Sequenced using a NextSeq 500. To correct for sequencing error and PCR bias, the TCR library protocol tagged individual cDNA molecules with unique molecular identifiers. Sequencing covered both TCR alpha and beta chains, and within each sample the abundances of alpha and beta sequences were tightly co-correlated. The paper's data handling went like this. Decombinator V4 was used to perform V gene, J gene and CDR3 annotation of TCR sequences. TCRs were defined as expanded if a significant change between any two time points was detected under a Poisson model with p below 0.0001. TCR abundances were normalised to the total number of TCRs sequenced per sample and were expressed as counts per million. MAIT TCRs were defined by TRAV1-2 paired with TRAJ12, TRAJ20 or TRAJ33, and iNKT TCRs by TRAV10 paired with TRAJ18. VDJdb, accessed 1 November 2021, was searched for CMV, EBV and SARS-CoV-2 annotated TCRs, with TCRs annotated for multiple antigens excluded. TCRdb passed the public sequencing reads through fastp at Q25 and MiXCR, retaining productive beta sequences. CDR3 protein sequences are deduplicated, and each keeps its most common genes and DNA. Clone size and V and J calls follow TCRdb, not the original study. The sample table records 40,000 to 60,000 distinct CDR3 sequences; under 7.5% of these occur just once. Together, the top ten hold 5.5% to 8% of the sample.

A case-control design nested within a healthcare worker cohort in London, UK, was used, with weekly nasopharyngeal swab PCR tests and blood sampling performed. Healthcare workers were recruited between 23 and 31 March 2020, during the week of the UK lockdown, and were followed weekly for up to roughly 15 weeks. This sample was included in a study of early T cells in non-severe SARS-CoV-2 infection (dated by TCRdb to the early 2020s). With regard to the full study: TCR sequencing used bulk RNA from unsorted whole blood, so alpha and beta chains could not be paired. The paper's findings and limits, for the study overall: Matching against VDJdb was skewed toward anti-spike CD8 responses, likely underestimated virus-specific expansions, and missed private and CD4 specificities.

The chain joins TRBV20-1 to TRBJ2-5; matching of 5 bases hints at TRBD2 as the D gene. The specimen was whole blood, collected at baseline. The TCR was taken from an adult who was a healthcare worker with PCR-confirmed SARS-CoV-2 infection or an uninfected control (not recorded which). The DNA reads as follows: TGCAGTGCTAGAACAGAAGTAGCGGAGACCCAGTACTTC. It codes for CSARTEVAETQYF.